These 27 T cell receptor beta chains were sequenced from one sample in a study of T cells in localized non-small cell lung cancer. Repertoires were generated with immunoSEQ multiplex PCR, while TCRdb's copy carries only in-frame clones and drops some. The table records 20,000 to 30,000 clones, about 90% of them present only once. The sequenced sample was peripheral blood, obtained before any cancer treatment. The receptor source for this set is a woman aged 40-70 years with stage I lung adenocarcinoma.

As regards this clone: An end of the junction differs from the germline gene, which may be a read error. In DNA, the CDR3 is TGTGTCAGCCGTCGGGGCGCTTCGCATGAAAAACTGTTTTTT. Protein: CVSRRGASHEKLFF. The chain employs TRBV28 and TRBJ1-4; possibly TRBD1 for D (5 bases). CDR3 length equals 14 residues. Per the germline V gene, CDR1 is MDHEN and CDR2 is SYDVKM. The complete variable domain, with remaining parts taken from reference TRBV28 and TRBJ1-4, reads DVKVTQSSRYLVKRTGEKVFLECVQDMDHENMFWYRQDPGLGLRLIYFSYDVKMKEKGDIPEGYSVSREKKERFSLILESASTNQTSMYLCVSRRGASHEKLFFGSGTQLSVL.

The chain carries TRBV6-1 and TRBJ1-5; 12 bases line up with TRBD1. Trimming removed 7 bases from V and 7 bases from J; junction bases left unmatched: 5. CDR1 and CDR2 from the germline V gene are MNHNS and SASEGT. This CDR3 is 14 amino acids long. CDR3 loop: CASKRGQGAQPQHF. The CDR3 coding sequence is TGTGCCAGCAAACGGGGACAGGGGGCCCAGCCCCAGCATTTT.

The chain couples TRBV2 to TRBJ2-1; D ambiguous. This CDR3 comprises 19 residues. The V gene's germline CDR1 is SNHLY and CDR2 FYNNEI. Trimming took 7 bases from V and 0 from J, leaving 25 bases between them. CDR3 in DNA: TGTGCCAGCACTAATCCTACCCTCCCGGCCAGGAGCTCCTACAATGAGCAGTTCTTC. Translation: CASTNPTLPARSSYNEQFF. Looking up the rest from reference TRBV2 and TRBJ2-1 gives the full variable domain: EPEVTQTPSHQVTQMGQEVILRCVPISNHLYFYWYRQILGQKVEFLVSFYNNEISEKSEIFDDQFSVERPDGSNFTLKIRSTKLEDSAMYFCASTNPTLPARSSYNEQFFGPGTRLTVL.

V is TRBV4-1 and J is TRBJ1-2, with 9 bases that match TRBD1. Germline lookup yields CDR1 MGHRA and CDR2 YSYEKL. The CDR3 extends over 16 amino acids. V was clipped by 3 bases and J by 5 bases; unmatched bases: 10. CDR3 bases: TGCGCCAGCAGCCAGTCGACAGGGGGAAGTGGGTATGGCTACACCTTC. Protein sequence: CASSQSTGGSGYGYTF.

This rearrangement joins TRBV5-6 to TRBJ2-1; TRBD1 aligns across 9 bases. The CDR3 has 15 residues. The V gene's germline CDR1 is SGHDT and CDR2 YYEEEE. The ends lost 2 bases at V and 6 bases at J; junction bases unmatched: 6. This chain's CDR3 is CASSFGTGLSNEQFF. CDR3 nucleotide sequence: TGTGCCAGCAGCTTCGGGACAGGGTTGAGCAATGAGCAGTTCTTC.

This rearrangement joins TRBV7-8 to TRBJ1-4; D not resolved. Looked up from germline, CDR1 is SGHVS and CDR2 is FQNEAQ. Trimming took off 5 bases at V and 3 bases at J, with 10 bases between the two ends. The length of the CDR3 is 14 residues. CDR3 residues: CASSLRRPNEKLFF. The CDR3 DNA sequence: TGTGCCAGCAGCCTAAGACGGCCTAATGAAAAACTGTTTTTT.

The chain has TRBV19 and TRBJ2-1, with TRBD2 matching 10 bases. This CDR3 region has 16 residues. Trimming at V came to 4 bases and at J to 7 bases, leaving 10 bases not matched to a gene. Per the germline V gene, CDR1 is LNHDA and CDR2 is SQIVND (reference sequence). The CDR3 protein is CASSTIGASGGNEQFF. CDR3 nucleotides: TGTGCCAGTAGTACTATTGGGGCTAGCGGGGGTAATGAGCAGTTCTTC. The full variable domain, completed using reference TRBV19 and TRBJ2-1, is DGGITQSPKYLFRKEGQNVTLSCEQNLNHDAMYWYRQDPGQGLRLIYYSQIVNDFQKGDIAEGYSVSREKKESFPLTVTSAQKNPTAFYLCASSTIGASGGNEQFFGPGTRLTVL.

The rearrangement uses TRBV9 and TRBJ2-3; D is ambiguous. The V end lost 3 bases, the J end lost 5 bases, and 7 bases lay between the germline ends. In germline, CDR1 is SGDLS, CDR2 YYNGEE. This CDR3 is built from 12 residues. The CDR3 DNA follows: TGTGCCAGCAGCGCCTACAAAGATACGCAGTATTTT. Translation gives CASSAYKDTQYF.

V is TRBV6-5 and J is TRBJ2-3; D remains unclear. The CDR3 runs 12 residues. Trimming left V 6 bases short and J 4 bases short, with 8 bases between. The germline V gene has CDR1 MNHEY and CDR2 SVGAGI. The CDR3 here is CASRRTSDTQYF. CDR3 coding DNA: TGTGCCAGCAGGCGGACCTCAGATACGCAGTATTTT.

The CDR3 is CASSKGLNTGELFF. For the CDR3, the DNA is TGTGCCAGCAGTAAGGGACTGAACACCGGGGAGCTGTTTTTT. This chain joins TRBV28 and TRBJ2-2, with D possibly matching TRBD2 (6 bases). CDR3 length: 14 amino acids. Germline lookup yields CDR1 MDHEN and CDR2 SYDVKM. The V and J ends lost 5 bases and 1 base respectively, with 8 bases between them.

The rearrangement links TRBV11-2 to TRBJ1-2; D is ambiguous. The CDR3 runs to 17 residues. Between the trimmed V and J ends, which lost 5 bases and 8 bases, there was a span of 27 bases. Per the germline V gene, CDR1 is SGHAT and CDR2 is FQNNGV. This chain's CDR3 is CASSHYMGRTLLSGYTF. In DNA, the CDR3 is TGTGCCAGCAGCCATTACATGGGAAGAACCCTCCTATCGGGCTACACCTTC.

J is TRBJ2-2 and V is TRBV7-2; tentative D call: TRBD1 (6 bases). The CDR3 loop spans 16 amino acids. Looked up from germline, CDR1 is SGHTA and CDR2 is FQGNSA. The ends were cut back, 3 bases at V and 6 bases at J, with 17 bases in the middle. CDR3 nucleotides: TGTGCCAGCAGCTTTTCCAGGGGTAAAACACCCGGGGAGCTGTTTTTT. This codes for CASSFSRGKTPGELFF.

This clone was seen more than once but under ten times. The rearrangement uses TRBV27 and TRBJ2-1; 7 bases match TRBD2. With V trimmed by 1 base and J by 0 bases, 9 bases remained unmatched. Germline-derived CDR1 and CDR2 are MNHEY and SMNVEV (reference sequence). The CDR3 length is 18 residues. The CDR3 sequence is CASSLFLGLLRSYNEQFF. Written as DNA, the CDR3 is TGTGCCAGCAGTTTATTCCTGGGACTACTCCGCTCCTACAATGAGCAGTTCTTC.

The chain couples TRBV11-2 to TRBJ2-5; the D gene is possibly TRBD2 (5 bases). CDR3 size: 15 residues. Trimming cost V 1 base and J 2 bases, with 11 bases left between them. Germline loops: CDR1 SGHAT, CDR2 FQNNGV. CDR3 bases: TGTGCCAGCAGCTTAGCTTATCGGGGACAAGAGACCCAGTACTTC. It codes for CASSLAYRGQETQYF.

The chain recombines TRBV18 with TRBJ2-5; 10 nucleotides match TRBD1. Germline V gene sequence: CDR1 KGHSH, CDR2 LQKENI. The CDR3 spans 13 residues. Losses at the gene ends were 4 bases for V and 5 bases for J; bases not matched to a gene: 1. The CDR3 here is CASSQGQGETQYF. The DNA for the CDR3 is TGTGCCAGCTCACAGGGACAGGGGGAGACCCAGTACTTC. The whole variable domain, remainder taken from reference TRBV18 and TRBJ2-5, is NAGVMQNPRHLVRRRGQEARLRCSPMKGHSHVYWYRQLPEEGLKFMVYLQKENIIDESGMPKERFSAEFPKEGPSILRIQQVVRGDSAAYFCASSQGQGETQYFGPGTRLLVL.

In this sample, this clone turned up a few times. The CDR3 nucleotides read TGTGCCAGCAACCCCCTCCCCACAGGGAATTCACCCCTCCACTTT. It translates to CASNPLPTGNSPLHF. The V call is TRBV6-5, the J call TRBJ1-6; D is possibly TRBD1 (6 bases). The V end lost 7 bases, the J end lost 7 bases, and 17 bases lay between the germline ends. Per the germline V gene, CDR1 is MNHEY and CDR2 is SVGAGI. The CDR3 runs 15 residues.

The chain employs TRBV7-3 and TRBJ2-5; possible D gene TRBD2, 5 bases. The CDR3 runs 15 residues. The V gene lost 0 bases and the J gene lost 1 base, with 9 bases spanning the gap. Germline CDR1 reads SGHTA; CDR2 reads FQGTGA. The CDR3 DNA sequence: TGTGCCAGCAGCTTAACTAGCGATCGCCAAGAGACCCAGTACTTC. Amino acid sequence: CASSLTSDRQETQYF.

Here the CDR3 DNA reads TGTGCCAGCAGTTTTGGTTTTGAACCCACAGATACGCAGTATTTT. Residues: CASSFGFEPTDTQYF. The chain employs TRBV28 and TRBJ2-3, with unresolved D. V was trimmed by 3 bases and J by 2 bases, leaving 12 bases between them. CDR1 is MDHEN, CDR2 SYDVKM, per germline. This CDR3 spans 15 amino acids.

The chain combines TRBV11-3 with TRBJ2-1; TRBD2 agrees at 8 bases. The CDR3 extends over 15 amino acids. With V trimmed by 1 base and J by 8 bases, 7 bases remained unmatched. Germline V CDR1 and CDR2: SGHNT, YENEEA. CDR3 DNA: TGTGCCAGCAGCTTAGCGGGGGGGCATCTCTATGAGCAGTTCTTC. Its protein product is CASSLAGGHLYEQFF.

The J gene is TRBJ2-2, the V gene TRBV11-1, with TRBD2 identical over 13 bases. The germline gives CDR1 SGHAT, CDR2 FQDESV (reference sequence). After removal of 5 bases from V and 5 bases from J, the junction contained 2 bases not matched to a gene. The CDR3 extends over 15 amino acids. The CDR3 loop reads CASSLTSGGTGELFF. The CDR3 DNA reads TGTGCCAGCAGCCTGACTAGCGGGGGGACCGGGGAGCTGTTTTTT.

The chain joins TRBV28 to TRBJ2-1; tentative D call: TRBD1 (6 bases). V shed 8 bases and J shed 5 bases, with 13 bases lying between them. The CDR3 runs 13 residues. In germline, CDR1 is MDHEN, CDR2 SYDVKM. The CDR3 DNA reads as TGTGCCAGCTTCAGGACAGATAACAATGAGCAGTTCTTC. Translating gives CASFRTDNNEQFF.

The gene calls are TRBV5-4 and TRBJ2-1; the match to TRBD2 covers 7 bases. Per the germline V gene, CDR1 is SGHNT and CDR2 is YYREEE (reference sequence). CDR3 length: 16 residues. J gave up 1 base and V 2 bases, and 6 bases lay outside the gene matches. The CDR3 spells CASSFAGVTSYNEQFF. CDR3 coding DNA: TGTGCCAGCAGCTTTGCGGGGGTGACGTCCTACAATGAGCAGTTCTTC.

The rearrangement links TRBV4-1 to TRBJ2-7, with no clear D. The CDR3 contains 14 residues. V lost 0 bases to trimming and J lost 1 base, with 7 bases between them. Per germline, CDR1 MGHRA and CDR2 YSYEKL. The CDR3: CASSQEIVSYEQYF. The CDR3 region has the DNA TGCGCCAGCAGCCAAGAGATCGTATCCTACGAGCAGTACTTC.

About this clone itself: One junction end does not reproduce the germline sequence, and a read error may be involved. The genes are TRBV5-1 and TRBJ1-2, with 7 nucleotides matching TRBD1. CDR3 size: 11 residues. Germline values: CDR1 SGHRS, CDR2 YFSETQ. The chain's CDR3 is CASSSRDSLLF. As DNA, the CDR3 is TGCGCCAGCAGCTCGAGGGACAGCCTACTCTTC.

This chain connects TRBV5-6 to TRBJ2-5; 11 nucleotides match TRBD2. The CDR3 has 18 amino acids. Germline assignment: CDR1 SGHDT and CDR2 YYEEEE. The ends lost 6 bases at V and 5 bases at J; junction bases unmatched: 18. The CDR3: CASIKGPPSGGHPETQYF. CDR3 in DNA: TGTGCCAGCATCAAGGGCCCTCCTAGCGGGGGGCACCCGGAGACCCAGTACTTC.

V gene TRBV5-8 combines with J gene TRBJ2-3, with D uncertain. Trimming removed 0 bases at V and 6 bases at J, with 8 bases between. This CDR3 spans 13 amino acids. Germline CDR1 and CDR2: SGHTS and YDEGEE. Written as DNA, the CDR3 is TGTGCCAGCAGCTTGGTGGTGCTGGATACGCAGTATTTT. Its protein product is CASSLVVLDTQYF.

This chain links TRBV7-9 with TRBJ2-6, with 13 positions matching TRBD2. J was trimmed by 2 bases and V by 4 bases; bases with no gene match: 2. The CDR3 length is 17 residues. Germline V gene sequence: CDR1 SEHNR, CDR2 FQNEAQ (reference sequence). This CDR3 is CASSSLAGGPGANVLTF. CDR3 nucleotide sequence: TGTGCCAGCAGCTCACTAGCGGGGGGGCCTGGGGCCAACGTCCTGACTTTC.